This T cell receptor (beta chain) appears in the sequencing data of a study of T-cell reconstitution after alpha-beta-depleted transplantation in children. Study results and limitations: Where some patients showed high TCRbeta diversity at day 60, it came from recipient T cells and thymic progenitors that had survived.

A TCRbeta library incorporating unique molecular identifiers was prepared. TCRdb called the PCR reads again in MiXCR, with one record for every CDR3 protein. The sample carries 700,000 or so distinct CDR3 sequences, around 13% recorded once. V lost 1 base, J lost 8 bases, and 11 bases stayed unmatched. CDR3 size: 17 residues. Germline V gene data show CDR1 as SGHRS and CDR2 as YFSETQ. This clonotype was observed many times. Its antigen is still unknown. The chain carries TRBV5-1 and TRBJ2-1, with 11 positions matching TRBD2. The sequence came from a girl aged 2 to 9 with congenital amegakaryocytic thrombocytopenia, due to receive a stem cell transplant. This sample comprised PBMCs, obtained before TCRalphabeta/CD19-depleted stem cell transplant. CDR3 in amino acids: CASSLILTSGSTDEQFF. CDR3 bases: TGCGCCAGCAGCTTGATTTTAACTAGCGGGAGTACGGATGAGCAGTTCTTC.